These T cell receptor beta chains were read from a single sample in a study of cytomegalovirus exposure and HLA in healthy donors. Data came from immunoSEQ multiplex PCR; TCRdb stores just in-frame clones and leaves some out. Here the sample spans 60,000 or so clones, 60% to 85% being singletons. What was sequenced was PBMCs. These TCRs come from a woman in her thirties or forties in good health and CMV-seropositive. The CDR3 runs from the conserved cysteine through the conserved F or W. A D gene is named only where the DNA matches it firmly. Expanded clones get a size class; other rows say once, few or many, or leave the size out.

j_gene,v_gene,d_gene,abundance,CDR3nt,CDR3aa
TRBJ1-2,TRBV19,TRBD1,-,TGTGCCAGTAGAAGGGGACAGGGAGTAGATAGCTATGGCTACACCTTC,CASRRGQGVDSYGYTF
TRBJ1-2,TRBV25-1,-,few,TGTGCCAGCAGTGAATATTTTAATACAGGCGAGGGCTACACCTTC,CASSEYFNTGEGYTF
TRBJ2-3,TRBV29-1,TRBD2,-,TGCAGCGTGCCCAGGACTAGCACCACAGATACGCAGTATTTT,CSVPRTSTTDTQYF
TRBJ2-1,TRBV7-9,TRBD2,-,TGTGCCAGCAGCTTCCGGACTAGCGGGGTCACTGAGCAGTTCTTC,CASSFRTSGVTEQFF
TRBJ1-2,TRBV10-3,TRBD1,-,TGTGCCATCAGTGCCCCGGGACAGGGGGGTTATGGCTACACCTTC,CAISAPGQGGYGYTF
TRBJ2-1,TRBV7-6,-,-,TGTGCCAGCAGCTTGGGGGGGCTTTACAATGAGCAGTTCTTC,CASSLGGLYNEQFF
TRBJ2-1,TRBV7-9,TRBD2,-,TGTGCCAGCATCCCCTCCGGACTAGCCGGGCAGTTCTTC,CASIPSGLAGQFF
TRBJ2-3,TRBV5-1,TRBD2,once,TGCGCCAGCAGAGAAAGCGGGGGGAGCACAGATACGCAGTATTTT,CASRESGGSTDTQYF
TRBJ1-1,TRBV30,-,-,TGTGCCTGGAGTCCATCCTCGGGACATCTGAACACTGAAGCTTTCTTT,CAWSPSSGHLNTEAFF
TRBJ2-4,TRBV7-8,-,once,TGTGCCAGCAGCCCCTTCATTCCGGGGAAACGAGGCAAAAACATTCAGTACTTC,CASSPFIPGKRGKNIQYF
TRBJ2-1,TRBV10-3,-,-,TGTGCCAGCAGGGACTGGCAGTTTGGTGAGCAGTTCTTC,CASRDWQFGEQFF
TRBJ1-2,TRBV4-1,TRBD1,-,TGCGCCAGCAGCCAGCCACAGGACAGGAGTAACTATGGCTACACCTTC,CASSQPQDRSNYGYTF
TRBJ1-2,TRBV18,-,-,TGTGCCAGCTCGCAAAATGACAGAATCCCTAACTATGGCTACACCTTC,CASSQNDRIPNYGYTF
TRBJ2-4,TRBV5-5,-,-,TGTGCCAGCAGCCCCTGGGGCGTAGCCAAAAACATTCAGTACTTC,CASSPWGVAKNIQYF
TRBJ1-1,TRBV4-3,-,-,TGCGCCAGCAGCCAAGATGGGAGTTCTGAAGTTTTCTTT,CASSQDGSSEVFF
TRBJ1-1,TRBV7-9,-,-,TGTGCCAGCAGCGGTACAGGGTGGGACACTGAAGCTTTCTTT,CASSGTGWDTEAFF
TRBJ2-3,TRBV5-1,TRBD1,-,TGCGCCAGCAGCCCTTCATCGACAGGGGGTGGCACAGATACGCAGTATTTT,CASSPSSTGGGTDTQYF
TRBJ2-5,TRBV5-1,TRBD1,-,TGCGCCAGCATAGGACAGGGAGAGACCCAGTACTTC,CASIGQGETQYF
TRBJ2-7,TRBV4-1,TRBD1,few,TGCGCCAGCAGCCAAGACCGGGGGACAGGGGGCTACGAGCAGTACTTC,CASSQDRGTGGYEQYF
TRBJ2-7,TRBV6-1,TRBD2,-,TGTGCCAGCAGTGAAGCTGTAAGGGGGACTAGCGGGCCCTACGAGCAGTACTTC,CASSEAVRGTSGPYEQYF